Each of the 10 T cell receptor beta chains below was sequenced from the same sample in a study of beta chain features in type 1 diabetes. Sequencing targeted expressed TCRB transcripts, as all isolated RNA had been reverse transcribed. Clones were read by immunoSEQ multiplex PCR, and TCRdb kept only the in-frame ones, dropping some. The sample lists about 260,000 clones; around 68% were seen once. The sequencing sample was made of naive CD4+ T cells from blood. The receptor source for this set is a man aged 25-45 years in good health.

This rearrangement joins TRBV19 to TRBJ2-5, with 7 bases fitting TRBD2. The CDR3 loop spans 15 amino acids. Germline CDR1 LNHDA, CDR2 SQIVND (reference sequence). Trimming took 6 bases from V and 4 from J; bases not matched to a gene: 11. The CDR3, as DNA: TGTGCCAGTAGACCCTCAGTGGCGGGGGTAGAGACCCAGTACTTC. Its translation is CASRPSVAGVETQYF. Using reference TRBV19 and TRBJ2-5 for the parts outside the CDR3, the full variable domain is DGGITQSPKYLFRKEGQNVTLSCEQNLNHDAMYWYRQDPGQGLRLIYYSQIVNDFQKGDIAEGYSVSREKKESFPLTVTSAQKNPTAFYLCASRPSVAGVETQYFGPGTRLLVL.

The chain carries TRBV30 and TRBJ2-7; D is perhaps TRBD1 (6 bases). The CDR3 spans 11 residues. In germline, CDR1 is GTSNPN, CDR2 SVGIG (reference sequence). V shed 4 bases and J shed 3 bases, with 7 bases lying between them. Written as DNA, the CDR3 is TGTGCCTGGAAGACAGGCTACGAGCAGTACTTC. Translating it yields CAWKTGYEQYF.

This chain uses TRBV7-2 with TRBJ1-6, with TRBD1 as a possible D gene (5 bases). The germline V gene encodes CDR1 SGHTA and CDR2 FQGNSA. V was shortened by 2 bases and J by 10 bases, with 9 bases between the two germline ends. The CDR3 sequence is 13 residues long. CDR3 loop: CASSLQGASPLHF. CDR3 coding DNA: TGTGCCAGCAGCTTACAGGGAGCCTCACCCCTCCACTTT.

This chain connects TRBV4-3 to TRBJ2-3; D is unclear. The CDR3 extends over 14 amino acids. Germline CDR1 LGHNA, CDR2 YSLEER. Trimming took off 1 base at V and 1 base at J, with 6 bases between the two ends. CDR3 in DNA: TGCGCCAGCAGCCAAGGACCAGGCACAGATACGCAGTATTTT. This codes for CASSQGPGTDTQYF.

This chain connects TRBV28 to TRBJ2-1; a possible D gene is TRBD2 (5 bases). The CDR3 runs to 14 residues. Germline V gives CDR1 MDHEN, CDR2 SYDVKM. Trimming removed 3 bases at V and 9 bases at J, with 15 bases between. The chain's CDR3 is CASSFVAGRGEQFF. CDR3 in DNA: TGTGCCAGCAGTTTCGTAGCAGGCCGGGGTGAGCAGTTCTTC.

This clone was counted a single time. The gene calls are TRBV25-1 and TRBJ2-1; 9 positions agree with TRBD1. V gave up 11 bases and J gave up 5 bases; unmatched junction bases: 13. Looked up from germline, CDR1 is MGHDK and CDR2 is SYGVNS. The CDR3 extends over 15 amino acids. The chain's CDR3 is CACTPGQGGNNEQFF. The CDR3 coding sequence is TGTGCCTGCACTCCGGGACAGGGAGGGAACAATGAGCAGTTCTTC.

This clone was recorded only once. The chain couples TRBV30 to TRBJ1-3; D not resolved. The length of the CDR3 is 13 residues. CDR1 and CDR2 (germline): GTSNPN, SVGIG (reference sequence). V gave up 1 base and J gave up 3 bases, with 7 bases separating them. The CDR3 is CAWSAAVGNTIYF. The CDR3 DNA reads as TGTGCCTGGAGTGCGGCCGTTGGAAACACCATATATTTT.

The J gene is TRBJ2-4, the V gene TRBV30; 8 positions agree with TRBD1. This CDR3 region has 13 residues. V dropped 3 bases and J dropped 6; count of bases not matched to a gene: 4. Germline V CDR1 and CDR2: GTSNPN, SVGIG (reference sequence). The CDR3 sequence: CAWSPGQGNIQYF. The CDR3 bases are TGTGCCTGGAGCCCCGGACAGGGAAACATTCAGTACTTC.

This chain connects TRBV15 to TRBJ2-4; D remains ambiguous. Trimming took off 0 bases at V and 9 bases at J, with 9 bases between the two ends. The germline V gene has CDR1 LNHNV and CDR2 YYDKDF (reference sequence). The length of the CDR3 is 13 residues. The CDR3 loop reads CATSRDLAGIQYF. The DNA for the CDR3 is TGTGCCACCAGCAGAGATCTGGCCGGCATTCAGTACTTC.

The gene calls are TRBV29-1 and TRBJ2-3; 8 bases are a match to TRBD1. The CDR3 has 16 amino acids. From germline, CDR1 is SQVTM and CDR2 ANQGSEA. The trim removed 6 bases at V and 0 bases at J, leaving 11 bases unmatched. The CDR3 DNA reads TGCAGCGTCTACAGCTGGACAGGGACGAGCACAGATACGCAGTATTTT. Its translation: CSVYSWTGTSTDTQYF.